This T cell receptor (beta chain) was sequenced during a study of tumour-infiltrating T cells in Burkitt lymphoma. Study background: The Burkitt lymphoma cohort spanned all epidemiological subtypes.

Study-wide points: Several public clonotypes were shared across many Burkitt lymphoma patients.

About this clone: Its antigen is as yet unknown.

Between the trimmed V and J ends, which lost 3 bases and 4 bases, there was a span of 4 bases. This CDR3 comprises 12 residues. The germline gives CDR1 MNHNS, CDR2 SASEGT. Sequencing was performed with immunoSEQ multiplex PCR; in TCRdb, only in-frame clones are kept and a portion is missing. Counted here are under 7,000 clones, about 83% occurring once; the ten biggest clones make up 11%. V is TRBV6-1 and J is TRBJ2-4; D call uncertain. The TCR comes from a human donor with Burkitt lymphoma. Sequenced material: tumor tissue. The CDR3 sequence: CASSERKNIQYF. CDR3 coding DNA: TGTGCCAGCAGTGAGAGAAAAAACATTCAGTACTTC.